This T cell receptor (beta chain) was sequenced in a study of T cell responses to AZD1222 COVID-19 vaccine. Second-dose recipients at about 4 or about 12 weeks were treated as one pooled group. Produced via immunoSEQ multiplex PCR; TCRdb's table is partial and in-frame only. Counted here are fewer than 150,000 clones, 88% occurring once; the ten biggest clones make up about 3.4%. Notes on the study in general: Spike-wide vaccine-associated CD4 TCRs dominated at 160-218 and 743-854. At baseline, just five to seven AZD1222 recipients tested seropositive.

From germline, CDR1 is KGHDR and CDR2 SFDVKD. This CDR3 is 13 amino acids long. Trimming took 5 bases from V and 6 from J; bases not matched to a gene: 4. As regards this clone: Its specificity is unknown.

The rearrangement joins TRBV24-1 to TRBJ1-2; 8 bases fit TRBD1. Material: peripheral blood, obtained 28 days after the second AZD1222 dose. This receptor was obtained from an adult who received the AZD1222 COVID-19 vaccine. The CDR3 region is CATSVGQGDGYTF. CDR3 coding DNA: TGTGCCACCAGTGTCGGACAGGGAGATGGCTACACCTTC.